The 19 T cell receptor beta chains below all came from one sample that was sequenced in a study of T cells in Graves' hyperthyroidism and ophthalmopathy. The CDR3 regions of TCR beta were amplified from RNA transcripts. HTBI primers were employed in a first-round RT-PCR of the TCR CDR3. A single record per CDR3 protein comes from TCRdb applying MiXCR to the multiplex PCR reads. The repertoire consists of about 610,000 distinct CDR3 sequences, with roughly 15% occurring once and the leading ten covering approximately 4.2%. Material for sequencing was blood. Receptors were obtained from a middle-aged woman with Graves' ophthalmopathy.

Only a few counts were recorded for this clonotype. This may stem from a read error, because a much larger clone lies one nucleotide away. The V and J genes are TRBV12-3 or TRBV12-4 and TRBJ1-1, with 8 bases identical to TRBD1. CDR3 length equals 13 residues. The CDR3: CASRPDRAAEALF. The CDR3 DNA reads as TGTGCCAGCAGACCGGACAGGGCGGCTGAAGCTCTCTTT.

This clonotype was recorded at least ten times. The chain employs TRBV6-2 or TRBV6-3 and TRBJ2-3; tentatively, D is TRBD2 (5 bases). This CDR3 is 13 amino acids long. Germline values: CDR1 MNHEY, CDR2 SVGEGT. With 6 bases removed from V and 3 bases from J, the gap between germline ends came to 10 bases. CDR3 DNA sequence: TGTGCCAGCAGCAAACTAGAGACAGATACGCAGTATTTT. This sequence encodes CASSKLETDTQYF.

This clonotype was seen at least ten times. This rearrangement joins TRBV6-1 to TRBJ2-7; TRBD2 matches 9 bases. Trimming removed 8 bases from V and 0 bases from J; junction bases left unmatched: 2. The CDR3 loop spans 13 amino acids. Germline V gene lookup returns CDR1 MNHNS and CDR2 SASEGT. The CDR3 spells CASGLAPSYEQYF. CDR3 bases: TGTGCCAGCGGACTAGCGCCCTCCTACGAGCAGTACTTC.

This clonotype was detected only a few times. The chain employs TRBV6-1 and TRBJ1-1; D perhaps matches TRBD1 (5 bases). V was trimmed by 3 bases and J by 3 bases, leaving 8 bases between them. Per the germline V gene, CDR1 is MNHNS and CDR2 is SASEGT. This CDR3 region has 13 residues. The CDR3 protein is CASSETEHTEAFF. The CDR3 DNA reads as TGTGCCAGCAGTGAGACAGAACACACTGAAGCTTTCTTT.

This clonotype has at least ten counts. V gene TRBV6-4 combines with J gene TRBJ1-5; no definite D call. Trimming left V 7 bases short and J 0 bases short, with 13 bases between. There are 15 residues in the CDR3. Germline values: CDR1 MRHNA, CDR2 SNTAGT. The CDR3: CASKTVVYSNQPQHF. The DNA for the CDR3 is TGTGCCAGCAAAACAGTCGTTTATAGCAATCAGCCCCAGCATTTT.

At least ten counts were recorded for this clonotype. The chain employs TRBV7-8 and TRBJ1-1, with TRBD1 identical over 8 bases. V shed 5 bases and J 2 bases; nucleotides not matched to a gene: 4. CDR3 length: 14 amino acids. Germline CDR1 reads SGHVS; CDR2 reads FQNEAQ. The CDR3 sequence is CASSLRGHNTEAFF. CDR3 DNA: TGTGCCAGCAGCCTCAGGGGGCACAACACTGAAGCTTTCTTT.

This clonotype was detected many times. This sequence joins TRBV2 and TRBJ1-1, with D hard to call. V lost 0 bases and J lost 2, with 13 bases in between. Germline CDR1 is SNHLY and CDR2 is FYNNEI. This CDR3 spans 16 amino acids. CDR3 sequence: CASSEAREQLNTEAFF. The CDR3 DNA is TGTGCCAGCAGTGAAGCGCGGGAACAGCTAAACACTGAAGCTTTCTTT. The full variable domain, with the rest looked up from reference TRBV2 and TRBJ1-1, is EPEVTQTPSHQVTQMGQEVILRCVPISNHLYFYWYRQILGQKVEFLVSFYNNEISEKSEIFDDQFSVERPDGSNFTLKIRSTKLEDSAMYFCASSEAREQLNTEAFFGQGTRLTVV.

At least ten counts were recorded for this clonotype. The chain joins TRBV27 to TRBJ2-7; tentative D call: TRBD2 (6 bases). From germline, CDR1 is MNHEY and CDR2 SMNVEV (reference sequence). The ends were cut back, 6 bases at V and 0 bases at J, with 18 bases in the middle. This CDR3 is 16 amino acids long. The CDR3 region has the DNA TGTGCCAGCAGCCCCGGCTTTAGGCGGGACTCCTACGAGCAGTACTTC. This translates into CASSPGFRRDSYEQYF.

At least ten counts were recorded for this clonotype. The chain links TRBV12-3 or TRBV12-4 to TRBJ2-7, with 10 positions matching TRBD1. V lost 3 bases to trimming and J lost 7 bases; unmatched junction nucleotides: 6. The CDR3 covers 14 residues. The CDR3 sequence is CASSFGTGDREQYF. For the CDR3, the DNA is TGTGCCAGCAGTTTCGGGACAGGGGATAGAGAGCAGTACTTC.

This clonotype was recorded at least ten times. V is TRBV19 and J is TRBJ2-2; 12 bases match TRBD2. The CDR3 covers 16 residues. V dropped 5 bases and J dropped 6; count of bases not matched to a gene: 7. CDR1 and CDR2 (germline): LNHDA, SQIVND (reference sequence). CDR3 residues: CASSRLAGVSAGELFF. As DNA, the CDR3 is TGTGCCAGTAGTCGACTAGCGGGAGTGAGCGCCGGGGAGCTGTTTTTT.

This chain joins TRBV5-1 and TRBJ2-1; 9 bases match TRBD2. The CDR3 loop spans 15 amino acids. The J segment lost 4 bases and the V segment lost 3 bases, leaving 5 bases of the junction unmatched. Germline CDR1 and CDR2: SGHRS and YFSETQ. CDR3 sequence reads: CASSSAGGGYNEQFF. The DNA for the CDR3 is TGCGCCAGCAGCTCCGCGGGAGGGGGATACAATGAGCAGTTCTTC.

This clonotype was counted at least ten times. This chain uses TRBV12-3 or TRBV12-4 with TRBJ1-1; D ambiguous. V was shortened by 3 bases and J by 0 bases, with 8 bases between the two germline ends. This CDR3 contains 14 residues. The CDR3 loop is CASSFTFMNTEAFF. The CDR3 nucleotides are TGTGCCAGCAGTTTTACGTTTATGAACACTGAAGCTTTCTTT.

In its sample, this clonotype was seen many times. V usage is TRBV6-1 and J usage is TRBJ2-5; possibly TRBD1 or TRBD2 for D (5 bases each). V was cut by 0 bases and J by 1 base, with 15 bases left in between. The CDR3 is 17 residues long. Germline V gives CDR1 MNHNS, CDR2 SASEGT. In DNA, the CDR3 is TGTGCCAGCAGTGAAGCGATTTGGGACGGATTCCAAGAGACCCAGTACTTC. Translated: CASSEAIWDGFQETQYF.

This clonotype appeared many times. CDR3: CASSLGQGDVHTF. CDR3 nucleotide sequence: TGTGCCAGCAGTTTAGGGCAGGGCGATGTTCACACCTTC. The V and J genes are TRBV28 and TRBJ1-2, with D possibly matching TRBD1 (5 bases). V gave up 2 bases and J gave up 12 bases, with 16 bases separating them. Looked up from germline, CDR1 is MDHEN and CDR2 is SYDVKM. The CDR3 is 13 amino acids.

This clonotype has a count of ten or more. V gene TRBV12-3 or TRBV12-4 combines with J gene TRBJ2-7; 11 positions match TRBD2. The CDR3 has 15 residues. The junction had 7 bases not matched to a gene; V was cut back by 3 bases and J by 6 bases. The DNA for the CDR3 is TGTGCCAGCAGTTTCACTAGCGGGAGTTCGGTCGAGCAGTACTTC. As protein: CASSFTSGSSVEQYF.

The V gene is TRBV12-3 or TRBV12-4, the J gene TRBJ1-1; D remains ambiguous. Trimming shortened V by 6 bases and J by 1 base, and 12 bases separated the two germline ends. The CDR3 covers 14 residues. CDR3 protein: CASSSTDKNTEAFF. CDR3 nucleotides: TGTGCCAGCAGCTCAACCGACAAGAACACTGAAGCTTTCTTT.

The chain combines TRBV9 with TRBJ2-7; perhaps TRBD2 as D (6 bases). The CDR3 extends over 15 amino acids. Trimming shortened V by 4 bases and J by 0 bases, and 14 bases separated the two germline ends. Germline CDR1 and CDR2: SGDLS and YYNGEE. This CDR3 is CASSRDFSFSYEQYF. The CDR3, as DNA: TGTGCCAGCAGCCGGGACTTTTCCTTCTCCTACGAGCAGTACTTC. The entire variable domain, with the rest obtained from reference TRBV9 and TRBJ2-7, is as follows: DSGVTQTPKHLITATGQRVTLRCSPRSGDLSVYWYQQSLDQGLQFLIQYYNGEERAKGNILERFSAQQFPDLHSELNLSSLELGDSALYFCASSRDFSFSYEQYFGPGTRLTVT.

In this sample, this clonotype turned up many times. The chain uses TRBV24-1 and TRBJ2-3, with 10 bases matching TRBD1. The CDR3 has 15 amino acids. The V and J ends lost 7 bases and 1 base, in that order; junction bases with no gene match: 4. CDR1 is KGHDR, CDR2 SFDVKD, per germline. CDR3 sequence (DNA): TGTGCCACCAGCAGACAGGGGGCCGGCACAGATACGCAGTATTTT. It translates to CATSRQGAGTDTQYF.

This clonotype turned up a few times. This chain uses TRBV11-1 with TRBJ2-7; 7 bases line up with TRBD1. CDR1 SGHAT and CDR2 FQDESV come from the germline V gene (reference sequence). There are 14 residues in the CDR3. The trim removed 4 bases at V and 2 bases at J, leaving 5 bases unmatched. CDR3 residues: CASSSGQVTYEQYF. As DNA, the CDR3 is TGTGCCAGCAGCTCTGGACAGGTCACCTACGAGCAGTACTTC. Based on the CDR3 plus reference TRBV11-1 and TRBJ2-7, the full variable domain is EAEVAQSPRYKITEKSQAVAFWCDPISGHATLYWYRQILGQGPELLVQFQDESVVDDSQLPKDRFSAERLKGVDSTLKIQPAELGDSAMYLCASSSGQVTYEQYFGPGTRLTVT.